This entry lists 9 T cell receptor beta chains sequenced from one sample in a study of T cell responses to AZD1222 COVID-19 vaccine. Method: immunoSEQ multiplex PCR; TCRdb's copy keeps in-frame clones and lacks some. The sample consists of 150,000 to 200,000 clones, around nine tenths of them appearing once. This specimen was peripheral blood, taken 28 days after the second dose of the MenACWY control vaccine. Receptors were obtained from an adult who received the MenACWY meningococcal vaccine as a control.

This chain connects TRBV27 to TRBJ2-7, with D tentatively TRBD1 (6 bases). Germline lookup yields CDR1 MNHEY and CDR2 SMNVEV (reference sequence). This CDR3 has 14 amino acids. V lost 8 bases to trimming and J lost 2 bases, with 16 bases between them. Here the CDR3 reads CASALYRDPYEQYF. CDR3 DNA: TGTGCCAGCGCTCTCTACAGGGACCCCTACGAGCAGTACTTC.

This clone showed up just a few times. This chain uses TRBV5-1 with TRBJ2-7; D gene unclear. Germline V lookup: CDR1 SGHRS, CDR2 YFSETQ. The CDR3 loop spans 12 amino acids. Trimming stripped 0 bases from V and 7 bases from J, with 8 bases between. The chain's CDR3 is CASSLGTLEQYF. The CDR3 DNA is TGCGCCAGCAGCTTGGGGACGCTTGAGCAGTACTTC.

This chain joins TRBV6-2 or TRBV6-3 and TRBJ2-5; 12 bases are shared with TRBD2. V dropped 2 bases and J dropped 5; count of bases not matched to a gene: 6. CDR3 size: 16 residues. Germline values: CDR1 MNHEY, CDR2 SVGEGT. The CDR3 region has the DNA TGTGCCAGCAGTTACCCCGGACTAGCGGGAAAGGAGACCCAGTACTTC. Protein product: CASSYPGLAGKETQYF.

Only a few counts were recorded for this clone. Other DNA sequences of this sample code for an identical CDR3. This chain connects TRBV4-3 to TRBJ1-6; possibly TRBD1 for D (6 bases). The germline V and J ends were trimmed by 0 bases and 5 bases, with 14 bases remaining between them. This CDR3 comprises 17 residues. The germline gives CDR1 LGHNA, CDR2 YSLEER. The CDR3 DNA reads TGCGCCAGCAGCCAAGAATCAGGTCAGGGGAATAATTCACCCCTCCACTTT. It is translated as CASSQESGQGNNSPLHF.

The chain links TRBV19 to TRBJ1-5, with 7 bases lining up with TRBD1. The CDR3 has 17 amino acids. J was trimmed by 2 bases and V by 2 bases; bases with no gene match: 9. In germline, CDR1 is LNHDA, CDR2 SQIVND (reference sequence). In DNA form, the CDR3 reads TGTGCCAGTAGTATATGGAGAGGGCAGGGGGGCAATCAGCCCCAGCATTTT. This encodes CASSIWRGQGGNQPQHF.

The chain employs TRBV5-3 and TRBJ2-7; 7 nucleotides agree with TRBD2. TRBV5-3 is noted as an ORF with a role that remains uncertain. This CDR3 comprises 16 residues. J gave up 2 bases and V 8 bases, and 16 bases lay outside the gene matches. The CDR3 here is CARLVAKGGRTYEQYF. The CDR3 bases are TGTGCCAGGCTCGTCGCTAAAGGCGGGAGAACCTACGAGCAGTACTTC.

This chain joins TRBV2 and TRBJ1-2; D uncertain. Per germline, CDR1 SNHLY and CDR2 FYNNEI. The V gene lost 1 base and the J gene lost 2 bases, with 5 bases spanning the gap. The CDR3 covers 13 residues. The CDR3: CASSEELNYGYTF. The CDR3 DNA is TGTGCCAGCAGTGAAGAACTCAACTATGGCTACACCTTC.

The chain has TRBV19 and TRBJ1-5; D might be TRBD1 (5 bases). Trimming pared 10 bases from V and 1 base from J, leaving 17 bases between. The CDR3 consists of 15 residues. Germline-derived CDR1 and CDR2 are LNHDA and SQIVND (reference sequence). CDR3 nucleotide sequence: TGTGCCACCGATGACATGGGACGAAGCAATCAGCCCCAGCATTTT. Its protein product is CATDDMGRSNQPQHF.

V is TRBV19 and J is TRBJ1-5, with D possibly being TRBD1 (5 bases). The CDR3 is 14 amino acids. The germline gives CDR1 LNHDA, CDR2 SQIVND (reference sequence). The V end lost 7 bases, the J end lost 2 bases, and 12 bases lay between the germline ends. The CDR3 here is CASTRDSGNQPQHF. CDR3 coding DNA: TGTGCCAGTACCCGGGACTCGGGCAATCAGCCCCAGCATTTT.